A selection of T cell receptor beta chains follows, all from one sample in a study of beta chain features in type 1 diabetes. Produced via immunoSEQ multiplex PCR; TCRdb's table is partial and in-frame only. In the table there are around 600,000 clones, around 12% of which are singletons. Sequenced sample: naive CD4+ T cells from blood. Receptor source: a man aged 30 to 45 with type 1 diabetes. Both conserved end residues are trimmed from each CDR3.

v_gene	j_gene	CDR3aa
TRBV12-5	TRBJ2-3	ASGPRSDTQY
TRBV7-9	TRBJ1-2	ASSSRTRDLVGYT
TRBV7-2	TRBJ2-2	ASSRQTEESGELF
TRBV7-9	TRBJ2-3	ASSQITDTQY
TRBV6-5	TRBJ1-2	ASSYSSYGYT
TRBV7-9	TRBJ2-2	ASSLAGTGGRYLAGELF
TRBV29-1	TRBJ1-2	SVAGSSGYT
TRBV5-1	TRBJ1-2	ASSAVGRGYT
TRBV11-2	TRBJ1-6	ASSLSNSPLH
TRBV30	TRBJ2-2	AWTGTGGPGELF
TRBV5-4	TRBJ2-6	ASSLVPISGANVLT
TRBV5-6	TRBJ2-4	ASRARGLAKNIQY
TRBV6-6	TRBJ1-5	ASSPSTGDQPQH
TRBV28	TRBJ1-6	ASMTVVSPLH
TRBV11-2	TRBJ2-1	ASSPSGYRGRYNEQF
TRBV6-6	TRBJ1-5	ASTPTGLSNQPQH
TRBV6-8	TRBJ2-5	ASSPTSGVPGTQY
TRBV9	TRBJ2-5	ASSVSPTSGGQETQY